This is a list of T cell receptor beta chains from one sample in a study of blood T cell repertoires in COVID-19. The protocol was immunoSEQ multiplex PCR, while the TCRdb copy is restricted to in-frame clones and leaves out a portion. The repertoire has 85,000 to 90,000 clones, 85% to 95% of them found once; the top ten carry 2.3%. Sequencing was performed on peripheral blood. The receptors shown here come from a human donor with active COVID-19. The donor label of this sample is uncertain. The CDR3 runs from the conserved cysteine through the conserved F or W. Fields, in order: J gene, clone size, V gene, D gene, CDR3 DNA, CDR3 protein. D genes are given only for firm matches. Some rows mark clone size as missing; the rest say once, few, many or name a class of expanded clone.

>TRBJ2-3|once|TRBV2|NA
TGTGCCAGCATATATCAGGGCCCTTCTCCTACGCAGTATTTT
CASIYQGPSPTQYF
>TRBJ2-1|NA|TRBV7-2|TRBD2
TGTGCCAGCAGCCCGTACCTAGCGGGGGCCTACAATGAGCAGTTCTTC
CASSPYLAGAYNEQFF
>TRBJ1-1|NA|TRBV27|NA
TGTGCCAGCAGTTTATTCTTTGGCACAGAAGCTTTCTTT
CASSLFFGTEAFF
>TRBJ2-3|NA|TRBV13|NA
TGTGCCAGCAGCCTGACTTCAGGCAGGGCTACCTCGAATACGCAGTATTTT
CASSLTSGRATSNTQYF
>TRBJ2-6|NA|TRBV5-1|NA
TGCGCCAGCAGCTCCGGGACATCTTTATCTGGGGCCAACGTCCTGACTTTC
CASSSGTSLSGANVLTF
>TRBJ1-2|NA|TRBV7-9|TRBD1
TGTGCCAGCAGGGGGACAGGGCTCGGCTACACCTTC
CASRGTGLGYTF
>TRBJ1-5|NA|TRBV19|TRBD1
TGTGCCAGTAGTATAGACAGGGGGGATCAGCCCCAGCATTTT
CASSIDRGDQPQHF
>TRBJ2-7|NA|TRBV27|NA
TGTGCCAGCAGGAGCGACAGTCCCTACGAGCAGTACTTC
CASRSDSPYEQYF
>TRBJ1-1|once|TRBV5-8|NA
TGTGCCAGCCACCTACGCGGGGCGCCCACTGAAGCTTTCTTT
CASHLRGAPTEAFF
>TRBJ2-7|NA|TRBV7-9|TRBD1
TGTGCCAGCAGCCCCTCGACAGGGATGGCCTCCTACGAGCAGTACTTC
CASSPSTGMASYEQYF
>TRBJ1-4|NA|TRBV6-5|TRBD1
TGTGCCAGCGACAGGGGGCTGACTAATGAAAAACTGTTTTTT
CASDRGLTNEKLFF